What follows is one T cell receptor (beta chain) and its context. Its specific antigen is unknown. Base qualities are not at hand, and no much larger clone is one base apart. The data derive from a study of blood T cell repertoires in COVID-19 (TCRdb year 2020). The study in broad terms: The collaborator samples originated in the United States, Italy and Spain and spanned the acute and convalescent phases of COVID-19. The sample metadata nearly always contained a de-identified subject ID, COVID-19 status, age in years and sex. Deeply sampled blood TCRbeta repertoires from subjects exposed to, actively infected with, or recovered from COVID-19 were included in the dataset. Samples came from the ongoing ImmuneRACE study (first 160 participants) plus 1,254 subjects from 6 global collaborators. The repertoires were released in a freely available public database intended as a resource for research on the immune response to SARS-CoV-2. Where HLA class I and class II types were available, the types were taken from metadata supplied by the sample provider, not from assay-based typing. The material from the prospective study consisted of cDNA or gDNA derived from T cells, B-cell-depleted T cells, or PBMCs.

The full study reports these points: The quantity of clinical and demographic metadata differed by source and by participant and was supplied without curation.

Trimming takes 9 bases off V and 5 bases off J; junction bases not matched to a gene: 19. Based on the germline V gene (reference sequence), the CDR1 and CDR2 sequences are LGHDT and YNNKEL. The CDR3 goes from the cysteine to the phenylalanine over 18 residues. This entry keeps only the CDR3 DNA: 54 bases, framed from base 1. The immunoSEQ Assay, a bias-controlled multiplex PCR, was used to amplify TCRbeta CDR3 regions from genomic DNA. Under the source paper's analysis protocol: Within the assay, amplification of reference gene primers was used to estimate how many nucleated cells each sample contained. To quantify the absolute abundance of each unique TCRbeta CDR3 rearrangement, sequence reads were collapsed and filtered. For each sample, productive Simpson clonality was calculated as the square root of Simpson's diversity index across productive rearrangements. What TCRdb holds here is the immuneACCESS table cut down to in-frame rearrangements. Part of the clones is not present; checked against another copy, under half of the missing clones reflect an unresolved V gene, and the others are unexplained. V and J calls and clone size come straight from that table; D and trimming were deduced from the DNA. Within this sample are some 270,000 clones, with roughly 85% of them counted one time only. Together, the top ten hold approximately 10% of the sample.

Whole blood was collected in K2EDTA tubes by collaborating institutions according to the institutions' own protocols. Collaborator samples were shipped for TCRbeta analysis as frozen whole blood, isolated PBMCs, or DNA extracted from either sample type. Sequenced: peripheral blood. The sequence derives from a woman in her 70s with acute or convalescent COVID-19. The sequence is built from TRBV3-1 (or the pseudogene TRBV3-2) and TRBJ1-3; 10 bases in the junction line up with TRBD1. Read as DNA, the sequence is TGTGCCAGGAGTCCACCGGGACAGGGGTCCCTTGAACGAAACACCATATATTTT. It is translated as CARSPPGQGSLERNTIYF.